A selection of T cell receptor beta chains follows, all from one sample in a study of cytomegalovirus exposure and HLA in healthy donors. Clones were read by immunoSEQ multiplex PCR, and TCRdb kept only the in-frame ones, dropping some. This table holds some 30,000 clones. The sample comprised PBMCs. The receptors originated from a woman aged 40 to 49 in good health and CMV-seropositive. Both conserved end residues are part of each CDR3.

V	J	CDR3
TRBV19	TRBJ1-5	CASSIQGWFQPQHF
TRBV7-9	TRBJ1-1	CASRSEQGNTEAFF
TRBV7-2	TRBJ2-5	CASSQPGQGRETQYF
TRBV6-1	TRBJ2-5	CASTRGGTVQETQYF
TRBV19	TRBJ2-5	CASSVGVVAQETQYF
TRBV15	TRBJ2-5	CATSKTAGETQYF
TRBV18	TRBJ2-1	CASSPLDLAYNEQFF
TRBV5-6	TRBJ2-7	CASSLAGRPYEQYF
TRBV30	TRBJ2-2	CAWSVIPGGSGELFF
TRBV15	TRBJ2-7	CATSPQGGGDYEQYF
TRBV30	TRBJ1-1	CAWTLGQRAFF
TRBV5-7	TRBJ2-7	CASSLEWGPPYEQYF
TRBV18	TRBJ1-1	CASSPEGGVGAFF
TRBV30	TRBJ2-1	CACLAGIVDEQFF
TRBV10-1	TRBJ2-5	CASSESGTRGLRGEQYF
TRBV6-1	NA	CASSSAGLSYEQYF